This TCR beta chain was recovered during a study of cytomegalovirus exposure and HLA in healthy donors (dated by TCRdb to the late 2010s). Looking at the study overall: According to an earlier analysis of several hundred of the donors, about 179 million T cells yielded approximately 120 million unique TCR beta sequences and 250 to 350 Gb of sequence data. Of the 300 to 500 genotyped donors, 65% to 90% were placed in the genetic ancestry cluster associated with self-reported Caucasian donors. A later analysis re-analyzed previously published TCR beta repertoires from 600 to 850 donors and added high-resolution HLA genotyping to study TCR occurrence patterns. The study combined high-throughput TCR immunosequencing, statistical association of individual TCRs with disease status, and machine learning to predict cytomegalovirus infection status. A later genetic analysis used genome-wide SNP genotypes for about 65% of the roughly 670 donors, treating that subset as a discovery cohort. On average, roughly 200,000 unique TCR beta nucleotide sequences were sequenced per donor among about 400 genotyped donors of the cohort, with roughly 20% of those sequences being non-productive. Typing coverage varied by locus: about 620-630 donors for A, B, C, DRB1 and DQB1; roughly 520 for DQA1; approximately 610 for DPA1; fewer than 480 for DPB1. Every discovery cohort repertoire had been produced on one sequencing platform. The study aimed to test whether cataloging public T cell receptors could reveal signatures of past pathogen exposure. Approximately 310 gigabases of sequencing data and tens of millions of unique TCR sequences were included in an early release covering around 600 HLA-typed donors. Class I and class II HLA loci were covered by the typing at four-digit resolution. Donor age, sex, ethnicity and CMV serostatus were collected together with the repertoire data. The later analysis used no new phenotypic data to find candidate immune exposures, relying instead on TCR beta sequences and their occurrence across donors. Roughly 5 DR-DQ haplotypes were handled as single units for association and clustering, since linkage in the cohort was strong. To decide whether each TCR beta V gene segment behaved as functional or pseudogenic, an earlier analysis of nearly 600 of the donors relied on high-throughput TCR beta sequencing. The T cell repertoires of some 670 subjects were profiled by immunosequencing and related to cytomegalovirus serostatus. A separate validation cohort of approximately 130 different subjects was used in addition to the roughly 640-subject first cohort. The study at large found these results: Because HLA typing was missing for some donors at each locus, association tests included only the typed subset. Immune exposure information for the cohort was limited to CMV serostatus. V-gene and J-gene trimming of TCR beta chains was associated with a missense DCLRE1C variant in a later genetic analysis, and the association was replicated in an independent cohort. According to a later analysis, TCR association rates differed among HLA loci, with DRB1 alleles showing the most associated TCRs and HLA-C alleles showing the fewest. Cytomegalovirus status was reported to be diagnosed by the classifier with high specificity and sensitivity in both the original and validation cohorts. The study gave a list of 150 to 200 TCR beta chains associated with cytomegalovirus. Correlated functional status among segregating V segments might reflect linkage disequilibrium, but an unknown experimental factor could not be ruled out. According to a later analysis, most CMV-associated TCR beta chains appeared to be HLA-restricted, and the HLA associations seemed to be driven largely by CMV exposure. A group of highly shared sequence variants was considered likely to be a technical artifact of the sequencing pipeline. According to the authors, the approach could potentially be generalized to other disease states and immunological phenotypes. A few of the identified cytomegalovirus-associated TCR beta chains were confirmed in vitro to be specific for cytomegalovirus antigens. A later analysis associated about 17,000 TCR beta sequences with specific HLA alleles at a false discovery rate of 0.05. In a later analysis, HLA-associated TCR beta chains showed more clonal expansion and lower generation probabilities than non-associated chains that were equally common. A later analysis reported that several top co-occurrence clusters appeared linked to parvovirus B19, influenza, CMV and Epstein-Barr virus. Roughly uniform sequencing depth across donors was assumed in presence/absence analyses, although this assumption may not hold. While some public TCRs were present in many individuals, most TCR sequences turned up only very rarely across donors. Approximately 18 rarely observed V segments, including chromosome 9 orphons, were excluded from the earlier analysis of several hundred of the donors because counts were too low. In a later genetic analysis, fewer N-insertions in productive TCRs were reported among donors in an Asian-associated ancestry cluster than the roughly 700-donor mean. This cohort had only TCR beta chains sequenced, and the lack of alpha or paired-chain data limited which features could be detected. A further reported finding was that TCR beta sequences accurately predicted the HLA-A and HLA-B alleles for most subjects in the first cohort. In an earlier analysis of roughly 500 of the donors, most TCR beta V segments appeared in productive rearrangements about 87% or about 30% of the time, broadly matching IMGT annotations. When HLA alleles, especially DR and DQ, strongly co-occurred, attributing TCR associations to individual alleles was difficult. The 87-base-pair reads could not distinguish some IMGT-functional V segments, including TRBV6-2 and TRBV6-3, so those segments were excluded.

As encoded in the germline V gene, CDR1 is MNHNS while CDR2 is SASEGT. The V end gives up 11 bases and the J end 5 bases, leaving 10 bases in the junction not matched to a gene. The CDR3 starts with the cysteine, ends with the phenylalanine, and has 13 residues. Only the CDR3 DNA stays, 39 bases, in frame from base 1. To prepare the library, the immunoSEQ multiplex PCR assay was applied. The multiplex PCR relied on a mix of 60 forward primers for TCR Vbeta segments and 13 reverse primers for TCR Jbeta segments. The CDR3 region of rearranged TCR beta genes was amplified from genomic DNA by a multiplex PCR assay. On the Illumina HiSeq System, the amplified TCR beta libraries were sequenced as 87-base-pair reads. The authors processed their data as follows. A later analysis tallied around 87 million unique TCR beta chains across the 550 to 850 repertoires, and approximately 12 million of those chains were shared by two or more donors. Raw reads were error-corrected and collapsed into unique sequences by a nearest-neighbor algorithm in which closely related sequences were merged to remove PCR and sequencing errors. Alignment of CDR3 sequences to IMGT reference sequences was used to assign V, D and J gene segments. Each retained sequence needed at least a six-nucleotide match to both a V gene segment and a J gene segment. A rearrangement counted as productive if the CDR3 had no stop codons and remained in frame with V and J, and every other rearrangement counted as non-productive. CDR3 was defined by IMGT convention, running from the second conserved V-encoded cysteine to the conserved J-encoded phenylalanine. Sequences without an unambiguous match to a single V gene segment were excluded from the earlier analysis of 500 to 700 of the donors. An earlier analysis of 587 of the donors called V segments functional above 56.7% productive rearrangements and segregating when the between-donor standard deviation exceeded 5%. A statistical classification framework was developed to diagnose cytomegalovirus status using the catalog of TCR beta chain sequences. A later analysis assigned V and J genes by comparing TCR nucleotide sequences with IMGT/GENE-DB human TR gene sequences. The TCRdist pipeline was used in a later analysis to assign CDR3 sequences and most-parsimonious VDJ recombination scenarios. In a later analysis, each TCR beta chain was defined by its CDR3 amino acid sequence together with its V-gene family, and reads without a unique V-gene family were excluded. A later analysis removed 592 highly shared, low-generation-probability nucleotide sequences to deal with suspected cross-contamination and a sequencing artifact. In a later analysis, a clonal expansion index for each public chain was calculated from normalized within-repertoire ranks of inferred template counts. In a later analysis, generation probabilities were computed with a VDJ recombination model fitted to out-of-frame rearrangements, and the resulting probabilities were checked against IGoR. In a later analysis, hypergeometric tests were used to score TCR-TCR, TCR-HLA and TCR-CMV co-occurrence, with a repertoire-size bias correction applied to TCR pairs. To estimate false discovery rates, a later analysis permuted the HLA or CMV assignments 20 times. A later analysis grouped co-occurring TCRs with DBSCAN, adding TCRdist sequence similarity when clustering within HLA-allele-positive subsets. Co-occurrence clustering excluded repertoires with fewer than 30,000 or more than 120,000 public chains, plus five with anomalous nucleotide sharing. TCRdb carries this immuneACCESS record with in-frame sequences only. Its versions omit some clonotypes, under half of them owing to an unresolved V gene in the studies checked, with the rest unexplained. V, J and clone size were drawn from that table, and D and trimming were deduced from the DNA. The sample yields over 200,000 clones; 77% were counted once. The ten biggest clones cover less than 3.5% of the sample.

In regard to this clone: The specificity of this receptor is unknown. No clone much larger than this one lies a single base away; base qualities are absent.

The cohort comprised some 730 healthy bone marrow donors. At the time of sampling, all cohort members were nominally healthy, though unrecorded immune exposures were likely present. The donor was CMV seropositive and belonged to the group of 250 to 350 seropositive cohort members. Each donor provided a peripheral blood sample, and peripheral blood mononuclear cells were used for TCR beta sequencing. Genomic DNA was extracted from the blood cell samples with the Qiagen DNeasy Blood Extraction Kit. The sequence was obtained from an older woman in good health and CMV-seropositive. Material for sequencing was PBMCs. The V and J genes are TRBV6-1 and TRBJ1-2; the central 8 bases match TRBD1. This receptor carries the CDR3 CAGLRTGRYGYTF. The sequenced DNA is TGTGCCGGATTAAGGACAGGGCGTTATGGCTACACCTTC.